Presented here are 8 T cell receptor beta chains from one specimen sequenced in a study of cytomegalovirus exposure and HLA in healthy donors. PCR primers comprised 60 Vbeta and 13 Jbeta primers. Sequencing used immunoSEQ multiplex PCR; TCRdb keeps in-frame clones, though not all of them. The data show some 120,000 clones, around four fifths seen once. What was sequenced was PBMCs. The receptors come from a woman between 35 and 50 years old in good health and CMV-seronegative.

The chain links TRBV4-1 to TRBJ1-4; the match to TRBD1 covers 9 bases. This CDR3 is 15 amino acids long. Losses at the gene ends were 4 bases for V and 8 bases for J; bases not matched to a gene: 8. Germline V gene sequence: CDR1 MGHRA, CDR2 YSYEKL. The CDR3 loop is CASSRPGQGGEKLFF. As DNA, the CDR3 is TGCGCCAGCAGCCGCCCGGGACAGGGCGGGGAAAAACTGTTTTTT.

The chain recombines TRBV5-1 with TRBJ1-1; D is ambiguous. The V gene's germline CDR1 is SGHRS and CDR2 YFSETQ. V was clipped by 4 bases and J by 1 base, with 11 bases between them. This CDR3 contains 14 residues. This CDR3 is CASSREHQNTEAFF. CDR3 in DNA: TGCGCCAGCAGCCGTGAACATCAGAACACTGAAGCTTTCTTT.

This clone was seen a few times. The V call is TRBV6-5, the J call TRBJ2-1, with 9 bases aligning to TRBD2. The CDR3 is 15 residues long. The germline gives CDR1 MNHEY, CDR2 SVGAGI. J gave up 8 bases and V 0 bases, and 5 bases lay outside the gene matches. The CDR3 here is CASSYSGGGVYEQFF. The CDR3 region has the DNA TGTGCCAGCAGTTACTCTGGCGGGGGGGTCTATGAGCAGTTCTTC.

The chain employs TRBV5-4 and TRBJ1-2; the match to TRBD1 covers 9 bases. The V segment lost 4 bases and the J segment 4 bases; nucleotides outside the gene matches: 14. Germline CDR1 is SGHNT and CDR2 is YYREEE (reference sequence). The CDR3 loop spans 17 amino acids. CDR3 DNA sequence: TGTGCCAGCAGCGCAAAGTCCGGGACAGGGTACGGCTATGGCTACACCTTC. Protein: CASSAKSGTGYGYGYTF.

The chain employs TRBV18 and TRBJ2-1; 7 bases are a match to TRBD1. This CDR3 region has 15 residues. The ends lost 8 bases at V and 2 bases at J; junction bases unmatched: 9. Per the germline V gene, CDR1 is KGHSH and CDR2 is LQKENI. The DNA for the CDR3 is TGTGCCAGCCTGGGACAGTTTGTCCCCTACAATGAGCAGTTCTTC. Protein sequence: CASLGQFVPYNEQFF. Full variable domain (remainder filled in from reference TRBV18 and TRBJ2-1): NAGVMQNPRHLVRRRGQEARLRCSPMKGHSHVYWYRQLPEEGLKFMVYLQKENIIDESGMPKERFSAEFPKEGPSILRIQQVVRGDSAAYFCASLGQFVPYNEQFFGPGTRLTVL.

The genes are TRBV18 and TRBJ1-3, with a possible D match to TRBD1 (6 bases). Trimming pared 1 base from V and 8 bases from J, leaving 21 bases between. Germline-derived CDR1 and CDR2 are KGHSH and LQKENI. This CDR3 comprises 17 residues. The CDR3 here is CASSPLGRDTPPHTIYF. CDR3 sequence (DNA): TGTGCCAGCTCACCACTCGGACGGGACACCCCTCCCCACACCATATATTTT.

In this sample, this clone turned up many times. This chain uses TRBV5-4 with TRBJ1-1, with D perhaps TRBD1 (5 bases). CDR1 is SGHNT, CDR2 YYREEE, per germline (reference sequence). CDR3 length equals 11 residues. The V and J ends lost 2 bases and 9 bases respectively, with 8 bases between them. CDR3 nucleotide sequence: TGTGCCAGCAGCTTAGGGACTCAAGCTTTCTTT. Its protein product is CASSLGTQAFF.

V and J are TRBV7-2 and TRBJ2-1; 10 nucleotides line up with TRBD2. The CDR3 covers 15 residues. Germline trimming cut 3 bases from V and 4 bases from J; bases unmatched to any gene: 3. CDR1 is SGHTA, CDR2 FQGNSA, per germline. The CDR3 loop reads CASSFRTSGYNEQFF. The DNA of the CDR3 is TGTGCCAGCAGCTTCCGGACTAGCGGTTACAATGAGCAGTTCTTC.